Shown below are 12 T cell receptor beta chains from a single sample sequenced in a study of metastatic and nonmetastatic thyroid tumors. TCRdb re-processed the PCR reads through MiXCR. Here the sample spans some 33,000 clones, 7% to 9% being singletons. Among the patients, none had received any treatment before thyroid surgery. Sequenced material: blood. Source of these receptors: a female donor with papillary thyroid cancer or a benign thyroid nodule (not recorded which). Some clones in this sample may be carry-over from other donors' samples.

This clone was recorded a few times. The CDR3 nucleotides are TGCAGTGCTGCACAGGGGGCGCGGGGCCAGTACTTC. Amino acids: CSAAQGARGQYF. The chain carries TRBV20-1 and TRBJ2-5; TRBD1 agrees at 9 bases. J gave up 10 bases and V 5 bases, and 8 bases lay outside the gene matches. Germline lookup yields CDR1 DFQATT and CDR2 SNEGSKA (reference sequence). The CDR3 is 12 residues long.

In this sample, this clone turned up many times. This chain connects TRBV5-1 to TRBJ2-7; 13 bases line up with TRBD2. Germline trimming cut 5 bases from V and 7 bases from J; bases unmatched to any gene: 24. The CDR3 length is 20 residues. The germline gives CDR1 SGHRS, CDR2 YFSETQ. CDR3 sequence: CASSRTGGYTSGRARTEQYF. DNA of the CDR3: TGCGCCAGCAGTCGTACAGGGGGCTATACTAGCGGGAGGGCCCGGACAGAGCAGTACTTC.

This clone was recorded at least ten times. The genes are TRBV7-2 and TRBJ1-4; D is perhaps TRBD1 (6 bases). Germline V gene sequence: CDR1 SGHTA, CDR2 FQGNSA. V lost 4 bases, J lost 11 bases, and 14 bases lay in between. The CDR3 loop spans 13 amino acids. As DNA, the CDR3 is TGTGCCAGCAGCTCAGCGTACAGGGAGAAACTGTTTTTT. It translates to CASSSAYREKLFF. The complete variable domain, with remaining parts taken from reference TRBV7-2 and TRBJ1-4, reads GAGVSQSPSNKVTEKGKDVELRCDPISGHTALYWYRQSLGQGLEFLIYFQGNSAPDKSGLPSDRFSAERTGGSVSTLTIQRTQQEDSAVYLCASSSAYREKLFFGSGTQLSVL.

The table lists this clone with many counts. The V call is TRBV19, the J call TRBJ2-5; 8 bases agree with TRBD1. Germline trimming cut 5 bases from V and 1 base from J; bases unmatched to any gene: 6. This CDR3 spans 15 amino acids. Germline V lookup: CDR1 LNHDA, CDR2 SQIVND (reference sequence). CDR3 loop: CASSARTGTQETQYF. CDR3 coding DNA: TGTGCCAGTAGTGCCCGGACAGGGACCCAAGAGACCCAGTACTTC.

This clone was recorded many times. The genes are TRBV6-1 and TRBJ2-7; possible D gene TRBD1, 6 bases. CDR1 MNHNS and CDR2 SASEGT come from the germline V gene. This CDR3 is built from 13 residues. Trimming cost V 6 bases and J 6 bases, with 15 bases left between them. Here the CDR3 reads CASSPSSRGEQYF. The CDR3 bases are TGTGCCAGCAGCCCCTCTAGCAGGGGCGAGCAGTACTTC.

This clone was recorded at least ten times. The CDR3 nucleotides are TGCGCCAGCAGCTTGGAGGCCAGATCCTCGAGCTACACCTTC. It is translated as CASSLEARSSSYTF. The rearrangement joins TRBV5-1 to TRBJ1-2; D not resolved. Germline CDR1 and CDR2: SGHRS and YFSETQ. CDR3 length: 14 residues. V lost 0 bases to trimming and J lost 9 bases, with 15 bases between them.

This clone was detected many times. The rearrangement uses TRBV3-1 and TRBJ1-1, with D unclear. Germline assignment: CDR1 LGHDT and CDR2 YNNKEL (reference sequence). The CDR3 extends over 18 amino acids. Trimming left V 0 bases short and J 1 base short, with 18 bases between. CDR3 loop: CASSQDLAGGGQNTEAFF. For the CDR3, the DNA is TGTGCCAGCAGCCAAGATTTAGCAGGCGGAGGCCAGAACACTGAAGCTTTCTTT.

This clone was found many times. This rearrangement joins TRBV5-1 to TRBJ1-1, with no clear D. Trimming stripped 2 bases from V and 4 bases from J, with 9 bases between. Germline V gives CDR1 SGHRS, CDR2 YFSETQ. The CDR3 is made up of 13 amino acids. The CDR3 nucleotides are TGCGCCAGCAGCTTATGGGAGGGCACTGAAGCTTTCTTT. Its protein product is CASSLWEGTEAFF.

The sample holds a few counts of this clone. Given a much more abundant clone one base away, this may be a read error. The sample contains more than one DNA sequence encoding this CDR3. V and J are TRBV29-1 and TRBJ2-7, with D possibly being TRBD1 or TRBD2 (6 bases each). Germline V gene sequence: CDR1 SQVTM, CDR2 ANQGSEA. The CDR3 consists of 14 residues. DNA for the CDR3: TGCAGTGGAGGGGCAGGACAGACACCTCGGGAGCAGTACTTC. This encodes CSGGAGQTPREQYF.

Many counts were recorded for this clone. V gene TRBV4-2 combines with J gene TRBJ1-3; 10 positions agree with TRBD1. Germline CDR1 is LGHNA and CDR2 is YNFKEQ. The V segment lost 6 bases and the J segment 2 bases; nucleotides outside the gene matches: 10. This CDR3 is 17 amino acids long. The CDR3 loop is CASRKGQGSSAGNTIYF. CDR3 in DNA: TGTGCCAGCAGAAAGGGACAGGGGTCTAGTGCTGGAAACACCATATATTTT.

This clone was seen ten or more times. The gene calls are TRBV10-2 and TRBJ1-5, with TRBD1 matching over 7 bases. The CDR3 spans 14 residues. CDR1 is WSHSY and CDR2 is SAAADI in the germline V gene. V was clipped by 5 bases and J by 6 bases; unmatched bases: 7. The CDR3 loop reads CASSIGQATQPQHF. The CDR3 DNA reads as TGCGCCAGCAGTATCGGACAGGCGACTCAGCCCCAGCATTTT.

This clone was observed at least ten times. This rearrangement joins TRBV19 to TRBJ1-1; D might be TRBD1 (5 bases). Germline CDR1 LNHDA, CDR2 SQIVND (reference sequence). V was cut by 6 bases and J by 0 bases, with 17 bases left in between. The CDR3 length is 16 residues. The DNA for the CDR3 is TGTGCCAGTAGAGGGAGGGCAGGGCAAATGAACACTGAAGCTTTCTTT. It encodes CASRGRAGQMNTEAFF.